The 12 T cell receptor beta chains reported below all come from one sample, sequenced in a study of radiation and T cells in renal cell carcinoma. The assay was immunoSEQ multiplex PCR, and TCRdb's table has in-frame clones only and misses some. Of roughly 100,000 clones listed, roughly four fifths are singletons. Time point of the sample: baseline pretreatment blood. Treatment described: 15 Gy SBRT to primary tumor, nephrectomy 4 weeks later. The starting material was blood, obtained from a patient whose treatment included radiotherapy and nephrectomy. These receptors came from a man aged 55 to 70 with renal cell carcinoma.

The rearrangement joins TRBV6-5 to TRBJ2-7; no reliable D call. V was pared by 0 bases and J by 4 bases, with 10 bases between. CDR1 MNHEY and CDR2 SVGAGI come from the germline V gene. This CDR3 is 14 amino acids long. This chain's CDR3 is CASSYSTDQYEQYF. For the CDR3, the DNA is TGTGCCAGCAGTTACTCGACGGACCAGTACGAGCAGTACTTC.

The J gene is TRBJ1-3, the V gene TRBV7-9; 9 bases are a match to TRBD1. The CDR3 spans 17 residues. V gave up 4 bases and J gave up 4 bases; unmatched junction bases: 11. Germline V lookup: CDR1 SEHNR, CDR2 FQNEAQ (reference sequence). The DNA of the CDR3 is TGTGCCAGCAGCTACCTACTTACAGGGGGCTCAGGAAACACCATATATTTT. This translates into CASSYLLTGGSGNTIYF.

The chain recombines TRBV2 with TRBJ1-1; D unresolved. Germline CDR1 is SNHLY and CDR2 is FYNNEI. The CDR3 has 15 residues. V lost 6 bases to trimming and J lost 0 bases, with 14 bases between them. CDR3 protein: CASSDGRNMNTEAFF. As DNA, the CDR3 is TGTGCCAGCAGCGACGGACGGAATATGAACACTGAAGCTTTCTTT.

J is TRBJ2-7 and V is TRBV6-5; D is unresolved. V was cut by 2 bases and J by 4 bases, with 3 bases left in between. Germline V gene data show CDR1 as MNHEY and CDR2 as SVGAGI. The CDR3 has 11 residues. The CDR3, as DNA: TGTGCCAGCAGTTACCGGTACGAGCAGTACTTC. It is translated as CASSYRYEQYF.

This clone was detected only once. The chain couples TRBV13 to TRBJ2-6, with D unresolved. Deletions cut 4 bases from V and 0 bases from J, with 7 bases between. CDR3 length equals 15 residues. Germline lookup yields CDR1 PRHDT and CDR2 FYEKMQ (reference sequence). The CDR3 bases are TGTGCCAGCAGCTCAACATACTCTGGGGCCAACGTCCTGACTTTC. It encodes CASSSTYSGANVLTF.

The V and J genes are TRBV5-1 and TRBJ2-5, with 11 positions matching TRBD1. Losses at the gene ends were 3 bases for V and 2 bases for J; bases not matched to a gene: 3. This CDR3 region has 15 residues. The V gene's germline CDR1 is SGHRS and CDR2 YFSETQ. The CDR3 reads CASSSGTGGQETQYF. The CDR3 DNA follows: TGCGCCAGCAGCTCCGGGACAGGGGGTCAAGAGACCCAGTACTTC.

The CDR3 DNA reads as TGCGCCAGCAGCCCCTCAGGGACCGCCGTCTATGGCTACACCTTC. Protein: CASSPSGTAVYGYTF. The rearrangement joins TRBV4-3 to TRBJ1-2, with D possibly TRBD1 on 5 matching bases. Germline V CDR1 and CDR2: LGHNA, YSLEER. CDR3 length: 15 residues. Trimming cost V 4 bases and J 4 bases, with 16 bases left between them.

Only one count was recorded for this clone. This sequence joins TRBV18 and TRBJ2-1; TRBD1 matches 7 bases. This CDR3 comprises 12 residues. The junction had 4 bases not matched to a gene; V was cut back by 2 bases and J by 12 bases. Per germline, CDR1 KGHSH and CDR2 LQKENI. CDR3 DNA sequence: TGTGCCAGCTCACCAGCCGGGACAGCGCAGTTCTTC. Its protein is CASSPAGTAQFF.

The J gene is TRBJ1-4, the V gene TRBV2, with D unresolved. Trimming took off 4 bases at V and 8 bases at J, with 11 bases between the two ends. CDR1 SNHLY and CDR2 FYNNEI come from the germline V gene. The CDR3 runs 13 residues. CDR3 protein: CASSVPGWEKLFF. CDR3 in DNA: TGTGCCAGCAGTGTTCCGGGATGGGAAAAACTGTTTTTT.

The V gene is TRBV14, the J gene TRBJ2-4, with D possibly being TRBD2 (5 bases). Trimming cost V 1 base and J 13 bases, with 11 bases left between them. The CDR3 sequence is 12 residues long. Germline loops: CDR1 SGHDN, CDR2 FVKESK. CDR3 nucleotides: TGTGCCAGCAGCCAAGTTCCTAGCCGCCAGTACTTC. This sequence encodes CASSQVPSRQYF.

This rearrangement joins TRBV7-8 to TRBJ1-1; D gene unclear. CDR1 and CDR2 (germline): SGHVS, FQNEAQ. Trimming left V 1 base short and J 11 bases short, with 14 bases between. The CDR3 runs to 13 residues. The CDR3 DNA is TGTGCCAGCAGCTTAGGGGGTTATCGTTATGCTTTCTTT. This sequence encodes CASSLGGYRYAFF.

The CDR3 region has the DNA TGCGCCAGCAGCCAAGATGGGCGGATCTCTGGAAACACCATATATTTT. Its translation: CASSQDGRISGNTIYF. This chain joins TRBV4-1 and TRBJ1-3; D not certain. Trimming pared 0 bases from V and 0 bases from J, leaving 9 bases between. CDR1 is MGHRA and CDR2 is YSYEKL in the germline V gene. The CDR3 runs 16 residues.